This T cell receptor (beta chain) was captured in a study of cytomegalovirus exposure and HLA in healthy donors. This clone has a single count. Its antigen is still unknown. Findings and caveats of the study: HLA restriction was apparent for most CMV-associated TCR beta chains in a later analysis. As was reported, the classifier diagnosed cytomegalovirus status with high specificity and sensitivity. Association with HLA alleles at 0.05 false discovery rate was found for 16,951 TCR beta sequences in a later analysis. TCR beta sequences reportedly predicted most subjects' HLA-A and HLA-B alleles accurately.

J was trimmed by 1 base and V by 1 base; bases with no gene match: 4. The CDR3 length is 15 residues. CDR1 MGHRA and CDR2 YSYEKL come from the germline V gene. PCR was performed using 60 Vbeta and 13 Jbeta primers. Clones were sequenced by immunoSEQ multiplex PCR, and TCRdb holds only the in-frame ones, with some missing. The sample shows around 140,000 clones, 77% of them seen only once. Source material: PBMCs. The clonotype originates from a male donor in good health and CMV-seronegative. The chain couples TRBV4-1 to TRBJ2-7; 7 bases fit TRBD2. Here the CDR3 reads CASSQGLAVSYEQYF. The CDR3 DNA reads as TGCGCCAGCAGCCAAGGCCTAGCGGTGTCCTACGAGCAGTACTTC.